Listed below are T cell receptor beta chains from one sample, sequenced in a study of cytomegalovirus exposure and HLA in healthy donors. Assay used: immunoSEQ multiplex PCR; TCRdb lists only in-frame clones, some missing. Here the sample spans some 170,000 clones, 70% to 85% being singletons. Input material: PBMCs. The receptors derive from a man in his forties or fifties in good health and CMV-seronegative. Each CDR3 is given with its conserved first and last residue. The order of the fields is D gene, V gene, clone size, J gene, CDR3 DNA, CDR3 protein. The D gene is left open where the match is weak. A clone size is listed for some rows: how often the clone was seen (once, few, many), or a class if it is expanded.

D: TRBD1
V: TRBV18
size: .
J: TRBJ1-2
DNA: TGTGCCAGCTCACAGGGACAGGATTATGGCTACACCTTC
CDR3: CASSQGQDYGYTF

D: TRBD2
V: TRBV10-3
size: few
J: TRBJ2-5
DNA: TGTGCCATCAGAGGGACTAGCGGGGGTGAGGGAGAGACCCAGTACTTC
CDR3: CAIRGTSGGEGETQYF

D: .
V: TRBV5-5
size: .
J: TRBJ1-1
DNA: TGTGCCAGCAGCGGGGGACTGTTCGCGATGAACACTGAAGCTTTCTTT
CDR3: CASSGGLFAMNTEAFF

D: TRBD1
V: TRBV28
size: .
J: TRBJ1-1
DNA: TGTGCCAGCAGGCAGGGGGCGGTCGGTGCTGAAGCTTTCTTT
CDR3: CASRQGAVGAEAFF

D: TRBD1
V: TRBV19
size: .
J: TRBJ1-4
DNA: TGTGCCAGTATGGAGGGACAGGGGGCGAGGAAACTGTTTTTT
CDR3: CASMEGQGARKLFF

D: .
V: TRBV30
size: once
J: TRBJ1-2
DNA: TGTGCCTGGTCCTACTGGGACACGAACTATGGCTACACCTTC
CDR3: CAWSYWDTNYGYTF

D: .
V: TRBV7-3
size: .
J: TRBJ2-5
DNA: TGTGCCAGCAGCTTACGTAGCGAAGAGACCCAGTACTTC
CDR3: CASSLRSEETQYF

D: TRBD2
V: TRBV5-1
size: .
J: TRBJ2-7
DNA: TGCGCCAGCAGCCCCGCGGGGGGGCCGATCTACGAGCAGTACTTC
CDR3: CASSPAGGPIYEQYF

D: .
V: TRBV30
size: few
J: TRBJ2-7
DNA: TGTGCCTGGAGTGTACCGGGACTGAGGGCCTACGAGCAGTACTTC
CDR3: CAWSVPGLRAYEQYF

D: TRBD1
V: TRBV7-9
size: .
J: TRBJ2-5
DNA: TGTGCCAGCAGCTTTCTCGACAGGGCGGAGACCCAGTACTTC
CDR3: CASSFLDRAETQYF

D: TRBD1
V: TRBV15
size: .
J: TRBJ2-3
DNA: TGTGCCACCAGCCGACTACCCGGGACAGCCACAGATACGCAGTATTTT
CDR3: CATSRLPGTATDTQYF

D: TRBD1
V: TRBV9
size: .
J: TRBJ2-2
DNA: TGTGCCAGCAGCGTAGGGCAGGGGGCGAACGGGGAGCTGTTTTTT
CDR3: CASSVGQGANGELFF

D: .
V: TRBV11-2
size: .
J: TRBJ1-1
DNA: TGTGCCAGCAGCTCCAGGGCCTCACTTAAGCGCTTT
CDR3: CASSSRASLKRF

D: .
V: TRBV19
size: .
J: TRBJ1-5
DNA: TGTGCCAGTAGTATTTGGGAGGTCGATCAGCCCCAGCATTTT
CDR3: CASSIWEVDQPQHF

D: .
V: TRBV5-1
size: .
J: TRBJ1-4
DNA: TGCGCCAGCAGCTTGACAGGAGCAACTAATGAAAAACTGTTTTTT
CDR3: CASSLTGATNEKLFF

D: .
V: TRBV5-6
size: .
J: TRBJ2-5
DNA: TGTGCCAGCAGCCCTTATCCAATCCCTTTTGAGGAGACCCAGTACTTC
CDR3: CASSPYPIPFEETQYF